This T cell receptor beta chain appears in the sequencing data of a study of shared clonotypes between healthy human individuals. Overall study context: Each donor had three CD4 naive, three CD4 memory, two CD8 naive and one CD8 memory plate. Whole-study findings and limits: The small donor group covered limited genetic and exposure diversity. Larger estimated richness was generally seen in naive subsets than in memory subsets.

It was CD45RO-negative cells, positively selected for CCR7, that made up naive CD8 cells, with terminally differentiated effector memory CD45RA+ cells excluded. After removal of 1 base from V and 5 bases from J, the junction contained 0 bases not matched to a gene. The V gene's germline CDR1 is MNHEY and CDR2 SMNVEV (reference sequence). This CDR3 region has 14 residues. It was across several immunoSEQ plates that each subset's genomic DNA was evenly split. Profiled with immunoSEQ multiplex PCR; TCRdb holds only in-frame clones, not every one. Counted here are about 2.2 million clones, 90% to 95% occurring once; the ten biggest clones make up 1.5% to 2%. Comment on this clone: Antigen: not known.

Sequenced: naive CD8+ T cells from PBMCs. The rearrangement uses TRBV27 and TRBJ2-3; 10 bases match TRBD1. The receptor was isolated from a man in his late teens or twenties in good health. Some clones in this sample may be carry-over from other donors' samples. CDR3 in amino acids: CASSLWDRGDTQYF. The CDR3 nucleotides read TGTGCCAGCAGTTTATGGGACAGGGGAGATACGCAGTATTTT.